This is a list of T cell receptor beta chains from one sample in a study of T cell changes during pregnancy in multiple sclerosis. Libraries were prepared by immunoSEQ multiplex PCR; TCRdb keeps only in-frame clonotypes and omits some of them. The repertoire includes approximately 44,000 clones, approximately 90% of them detected once, and less than 0.65% sits in the top ten. This sample comprised CD4+ T cells from peripheral blood mononuclear cells, obtained in the third trimester of pregnancy. The receptor set was obtained from a female donor with multiple sclerosis, enrolled in a pregnancy study. Both conserved end residues are part of each CDR3. D genes are given only for firm matches. The size of a clone is reported for some rows only, either as once, few or many, or as a class for expanded clones.

j_gene | abundance | v_gene | d_gene | CDR3aa | CDR3nt
TRBJ2-5 | . | TRBV28 | . | CATGERETQYF | TGTGCCACCGGGGAGCGAGAGACCCAGTACTTC
TRBJ2-4 | . | TRBV11-1 | . | CASSLGGQRLAKNIQYF | TGTGCCAGCAGCTTAGGGGGGCAGCGGCTAGCCAAAAACATTCAGTACTTC
TRBJ2-1 | once | TRBV27 | TRBD2 | CASSLFIGLANEQFF | TGTGCCAGCAGTTTATTCATCGGACTAGCGAATGAGCAGTTCTTC
TRBJ1-5 | . | TRBV28 | . | CASSLQGQPQHF | TGTGCCAGCAGTTTGCAGGGGCAGCCCCAGCATTTT
TRBJ2-1 | . | TRBV29-1 | TRBD2 | CSVKAGAFWNEQFF | TGCAGCGTTAAGGCGGGAGCATTTTGGAATGAGCAGTTCTTC
TRBJ2-1 | . | TRBV29-1 | TRBD2 | CSAEGTSGRLGNEQFF | TGCAGCGCAGAAGGGACTAGCGGACGCCTGGGGAATGAGCAGTTCTTC
TRBJ1-3 | . | TRBV28 | TRBD1 | CASSSGGAGNTIYF | TGTGCCAGCAGTTCAGGGGGCGCTGGAAACACCATATATTTT
TRBJ2-1 | . | TRBV18 | TRBD2 | CASSYGGLAKSSYNEQFF | TGTGCCAGCTCATACGGGGGACTAGCGAAGAGCTCCTACAATGAGCAGTTCTTC
TRBJ2-7 | . | TRBV13 | TRBD1 | CASSYGTVSYEQYF | TGTGCCAGCAGTTACGGGACAGTCTCCTACGAGCAGTACTTC
TRBJ2-2 | . | TRBV18 | TRBD1 | CASSPRTGTGLNTGELFF | TGTGCCAGCTCACCACGCACCGGGACAGGGCTGAACACCGGGGAGCTGTTTTTT
TRBJ1-5 | . | TRBV6-1 | TRBD1 | CASSDRGNQPQHF | TGTGCCAGCAGTGACAGGGGGAATCAGCCCCAGCATTTT
TRBJ1-1 | . | TRBV4-2 | . | CASSQVAGRNTEAFF | TGTGCCAGCAGCCAAGTCGCTGGCAGGAACACTGAAGCTTTCTTT
TRBJ2-3 | . | TRBV2 | . | CAGGSSTDTQYF | TGTGCCGGAGGGAGTAGCACAGATACGCAGTATTTT
TRBJ2-7 | . | TRBV20-1 | . | CSAVADYEQYF | TGCAGTGCTGTAGCGGATTACGAGCAGTACTTC
TRBJ2-7 | . | TRBV11-3 | . | CASSLGGRDYEQYF | TGTGCCAGCAGCTTAGGCGGACGGGACTACGAGCAGTACTTC
TRBJ2-7 | . | TRBV6-5 | TRBD1 | CATKRTGSSYEQYF | TGTGCCACTAAAAGGACAGGGAGCTCCTACGAGCAGTACTTC
TRBJ2-5 | once | TRBV11-2 | TRBD2 | CASSLSGSGETQYF | TGTGCCAGCTCCTTGAGCGGGAGTGGAGAGACCCAGTACTTC
TRBJ2-1 | . | TRBV28 | . | CASSLTYNEQFF | TGTGCCAGCAGTTTAACATACAATGAGCAGTTCTTC
TRBJ1-2 | . | TRBV5-1 | . | CASSPGTGSYGYTF | TGCGCCAGCAGCCCAGGGACTGGCTCCTATGGCTACACCTTC
TRBJ1-1 | . | TRBV28 | TRBD1 | CASSLPGQGGFF | TGTGCCAGCAGTTTACCGGGACAGGGGGGGTTCTTT
TRBJ2-3 | . | TRBV6-1 | . | CASSEVGPTRVPDTQYF | TGTGCCAGCAGTGAAGTCGGGCCGACGCGGGTCCCAGATACGCAGTATTTT
TRBJ2-2 | . | TRBV21-1 | . | CASSKRLIKGRGATGELFF | TGTGCCAGCAGCAAAAGGTTGATAAAGGGCAGGGGGGCCACCGGGGAGCTGTTTTTT
TRBJ2-1 | . | TRBV6-5 | . | CASSFGRSYNEQFF | TGTGCCAGCAGTTTTGGGAGGTCCTACAATGAGCAGTTCTTC
TRBJ1-6 | . | TRBV27 | . | CASSLTGVSYNSPLHF | TGTGCCAGCAGTTTAACAGGAGTCTCCTATAATTCACCCCTCCACTTT
TRBJ1-2 | . | TRBV4-3 | TRBD1 | CASSQDISTGGGGYTF | TGCGCCAGCAGCCAAGATATTTCGACAGGGGGGGGAGGCTACACCTTC
TRBJ2-2 | . | TRBV7-3 | TRBD1 | CASSFTGAGELFF | TGTGCCAGCAGCTTCACAGGGGCCGGGGAGCTGTTTTTT
TRBJ1-1 | . | TRBV27 | . | CASRAAGANTEAFF | TGTGCCAGCCGGGCCGCAGGGGCGAACACTGAAGCTTTCTTT
TRBJ1-3 | . | TRBV7-2 | TRBD1 | CASKPDRGDGNTIYF | TGTGCCAGTAAGCCTGACAGGGGTGATGGAAACACCATATATTTT
TRBJ1-1 | . | TRBV21-1 | . | CASSKALRTGGTEAFF | TGTGCCAGCAGCAAAGCGCTCAGGACAGGGGGCACTGAAGCTTTCTTT
TRBJ1-1 | once | TRBV4-1 | . | CASSQDMGGVGVGMGKAEAFF | TGCGCCAGCAGCCAAGATATGGGGGGGGTTGGGGTAGGGATGGGGAAGGCTGAAGCTTTCTTT
TRBJ2-7 | . | TRBV29-1 | TRBD2 | CSVEASGRLNEQYF | TGCAGCGTTGAAGCTAGCGGGAGACTCAACGAGCAGTACTTC